These T cell receptor beta chains were read from a single sample in a study of graft-versus-host responses after intestinal transplantation. No antigens are known for them. The protocol was immunoSEQ multiplex PCR, while the TCRdb copy is restricted to in-frame clones and leaves out a portion. This table holds about 86,000 clones, about 88% found once. This sample comprised unstimulated CD4+ T cells sorted from spleen or lymph node cells, obtained before transplant. These TCRs come from a human donor who was the organ donor for an intestinal transplant. CDR3s include the opening cysteine and the closing phenylalanine or tryptophan. The order of the fields is CDR3 protein, CDR3 DNA, CDR3 length, clone size, V gene, D gene, J gene. A D gene is named only where the DNA matches it firmly. Part of the rows lack a size; the others show once, few, many or a class for expanded clones.

CDR3 protein: CASRPNRVHTGELFF
CDR3 DNA: TGTGCCAGCAGGCCCAACAGGGTTCACACCGGGGAGCTGTTTTTT
CDR3 length: 15
clone size: .
V gene: TRBV28
D gene: .
J gene: TRBJ2-2

CDR3 protein: CASSLFPTGELFF
CDR3 DNA: TGCGCCAGCAGCTTGTTCCCAACCGGGGAGCTGTTTTTT
CDR3 length: 13
clone size: .
V gene: TRBV5-1
D gene: .
J gene: TRBJ2-2

CDR3 protein: CASSRQGALNTEAFF
CDR3 DNA: TGTGCCAGCAGTAGACAGGGGGCCCTGAACACTGAAGCTTTCTTT
CDR3 length: 15
clone size: .
V gene: TRBV28
D gene: TRBD1
J gene: TRBJ1-1

CDR3 protein: CASSLRGGPEYNEQFF
CDR3 DNA: TGTGCCAGCAGCTTACGGGGGGGCCCCGAGTACAATGAGCAGTTCTTC
CDR3 length: 16
clone size: .
V gene: TRBV7-9
D gene: TRBD2
J gene: TRBJ2-1

CDR3 protein: CASSRGSGTRGGGTQYF
CDR3 DNA: TGTGCCAGCAGCAGAGGCTCCGGGACCCGGGGGGGAGGGACCCAGTACTTC
CDR3 length: 17
clone size: .
V gene: TRBV7-2
D gene: TRBD2
J gene: TRBJ2-5

CDR3 protein: CASDQGAF
CDR3 DNA: TGTGCCAGCGACCAGGGGGCCTTC
CDR3 length: 8
clone size: .
V gene: TRBV7-9
D gene: TRBD1
J gene: TRBJ1-2

CDR3 protein: CAWSPWRSTDTQYF
CDR3 DNA: TGTGCCTGGAGCCCTTGGAGGAGCACAGATACGCAGTATTTT
CDR3 length: 14
clone size: .
V gene: TRBV30
D gene: .
J gene: TRBJ2-3

CDR3 protein: CASSRLAGGGELFF
CDR3 DNA: TGTGCCAGCAGCCGACTAGCGGGAGGGGGGGAGCTGTTTTTT
CDR3 length: 14
clone size: .
V gene: TRBV28
D gene: TRBD2
J gene: TRBJ2-2

CDR3 protein: CASSPPDRREKLFF
CDR3 DNA: TGTGCCAGCAGCCCACCGGACAGGCGGGAAAAACTGTTTTTT
CDR3 length: 14
clone size: .
V gene: TRBV27
D gene: TRBD1
J gene: TRBJ1-4

CDR3 protein: CASSPGNLADSTNTQYF
CDR3 DNA: TGTGCCAGCAGCCCAGGAAACCTAGCGGATAGCACAAATACGCAGTATTTT
CDR3 length: 17
clone size: .
V gene: TRBV5-5
D gene: TRBD2
J gene: TRBJ2-3

CDR3 protein: CASSAGGTRTEAFF
CDR3 DNA: TGTGCCAGCAGCGCGGGGGGGACCCGCACTGAAGCTTTCTTT
CDR3 length: 14
clone size: .
V gene: TRBV5-5
D gene: .
J gene: TRBJ1-1

CDR3 protein: CASSITTGAGETQYF
CDR3 DNA: TGTGCCAGCAGTATTACGACAGGGGCGGGCGAGACCCAGTACTTC
CDR3 length: 15
clone size: .
V gene: TRBV6-6
D gene: TRBD1
J gene: TRBJ2-5

CDR3 protein: CASRLLAPTGELFF
CDR3 DNA: TGTGCCAGCAGGTTGTTAGCGCCGACCGGGGAGCTGTTTTTT
CDR3 length: 14
clone size: .
V gene: TRBV5-6
D gene: .
J gene: TRBJ2-2

CDR3 protein: CASSLQSYEQYF
CDR3 DNA: TGTGCCAGCAGTTTACAGTCCTACGAGCAGTACTTC
CDR3 length: 12
clone size: .
V gene: TRBV6-5
D gene: .
J gene: TRBJ2-7

CDR3 protein: CASSRDRVQPQHF
CDR3 DNA: TGTGCCAGCAGCCGGGACAGGGTACAGCCCCAGCATTTT
CDR3 length: 13
clone size: .
V gene: TRBV6-5
D gene: TRBD1
J gene: TRBJ1-5

CDR3 protein: CASSLQRASTDTQYF
CDR3 DNA: TGTGCCAGCAGCCTCCAGCGCGCTTCCACAGATACGCAGTATTTT
CDR3 length: 15
clone size: .
V gene: TRBV7-2
D gene: .
J gene: TRBJ2-3

CDR3 protein: CAARGSGQGRNTEAFF
CDR3 DNA: TGTGCCGCAAGGGGGTCGGGACAGGGTAGAAACACTGAAGCTTTCTTT
CDR3 length: 16
clone size: .
V gene: TRBV10-3
D gene: TRBD1
J gene: TRBJ1-1

CDR3 protein: CASSPILPNTEAFF
CDR3 DNA: TGTGCCAGCTCACCCATACTACCGAACACTGAAGCTTTCTTT
CDR3 length: 14
clone size: .
V gene: TRBV18
D gene: .
J gene: TRBJ1-1

CDR3 protein: CASSAPTAGDYNEQFF
CDR3 DNA: TGTGCCAGCAGCGCCCCCACAGCGGGGGACTACAATGAGCAGTTCTTC
CDR3 length: 16
clone size: .
V gene: TRBV9
D gene: TRBD2
J gene: TRBJ2-1

CDR3 protein: CASSLGGLAGGPGTGELFF
CDR3 DNA: TGTGCTAGCAGCTTAGGTGGACTAGCGGGAGGGCCCGGCACCGGGGAGCTGTTTTTT
CDR3 length: 19
clone size: .
V gene: TRBV7-7
D gene: TRBD2
J gene: TRBJ2-2

CDR3 protein: CASKSPSRLPGNTIYF
CDR3 DNA: TGTGCCAGCAAAAGTCCTAGCAGGCTACCTGGAAACACCATATATTTT
CDR3 length: 16
clone size: .
V gene: TRBV13
D gene: .
J gene: TRBJ1-3

CDR3 protein: CASSVGGGGNTIYF
CDR3 DNA: TGTGCCAGCAGCGTAGGAGGGGGCGGAAACACCATATATTTT
CDR3 length: 14
clone size: .
V gene: TRBV9
D gene: TRBD1
J gene: TRBJ1-3

CDR3 protein: CASSGRGGNQPQHF
CDR3 DNA: TGTGCCAGCAGCGGCAGGGGGGGCAATCAGCCCCAGCATTTT
CDR3 length: 14
clone size: .
V gene: TRBV7-2
D gene: TRBD1
J gene: TRBJ1-5

CDR3 protein: CASRDRGSNQPQHF
CDR3 DNA: TGTGCCAGCCGTGACAGGGGTAGCAATCAGCCCCAGCATTTT
CDR3 length: 14
clone size: .
V gene: TRBV27
D gene: TRBD1
J gene: TRBJ1-5

CDR3 protein: CASSPGLVHTYEQYF
CDR3 DNA: TGCGCCAGCAGCCCGGGACTAGTCCACACCTACGAGCAGTACTTC
CDR3 length: 15
clone size: once
V gene: TRBV4-1
D gene: TRBD2
J gene: TRBJ2-7

CDR3 protein: CASSFGNGYTF
CDR3 DNA: TGTGCCAGCAGTTTCGGTAATGGCTACACCTTC
CDR3 length: 11
clone size: .
V gene: TRBV28
D gene: .
J gene: TRBJ1-2

CDR3 protein: CSASLAGAVFF
CDR3 DNA: TGCAGTGCTTCTCTAGCGGGAGCGGTGTTCTTC
CDR3 length: 11
clone size: .
V gene: TRBV20-1
D gene: TRBD2
J gene: TRBJ2-1

CDR3 protein: CASRADSYYEQYF
CDR3 DNA: TGTGCCAGCAGGGCAGACAGTTACTACGAGCAGTACTTC
CDR3 length: 13
clone size: .
V gene: TRBV6-6
D gene: .
J gene: TRBJ2-7

CDR3 protein: CSVERGFGAFF
CDR3 DNA: TGCAGCGTTGAGCGGGGGTTCGGAGCTTTCTTT
CDR3 length: 11
clone size: .
V gene: TRBV29-1
D gene: .
J gene: TRBJ1-1

CDR3 protein: CASSRVVEQFF
CDR3 DNA: TGTGCCAGCAGCCGTGTCGTTGAGCAGTTCTTC
CDR3 length: 11
clone size: .
V gene: TRBV7-2
D gene: .
J gene: TRBJ2-1

CDR3 protein: CASSHLGLTGGKGNTQYF
CDR3 DNA: TGCGCCAGCAGCCACTTGGGGCTGACAGGTGGTAAGGGGAATACGCAGTATTTT
CDR3 length: 18
clone size: once
V gene: TRBV4-1
D gene: .
J gene: TRBJ2-3

CDR3 protein: CASSQGRARVNYGYTF
CDR3 DNA: TGCGCCAGCAGCCAAGGGAGGGCGAGAGTAAACTATGGCTACACCTTC
CDR3 length: 16
clone size: .
V gene: TRBV4-1
D gene: .
J gene: TRBJ1-2

CDR3 protein: CASSGRTGGKNEQYF
CDR3 DNA: TGTGCCAGCAGTGGTAGGACAGGGGGAAAAAACGAGCAGTACTTC
CDR3 length: 15
clone size: .
V gene: TRBV6-1
D gene: TRBD1
J gene: TRBJ2-7

CDR3 protein: CASSSELADTQYF
CDR3 DNA: TGTGCCAGCAGCTCGGAACTAGCAGATACGCAGTATTTT
CDR3 length: 13
clone size: once
V gene: TRBV7-3
D gene: .
J gene: TRBJ2-3

CDR3 protein: CASRRTPAGGRETQYF
CDR3 DNA: TGTGCCAGCAGACGAACGCCTGCGGGAGGGCGAGAGACCCAGTACTTC
CDR3 length: 16
clone size: .
V gene: TRBV7-2
D gene: TRBD2
J gene: TRBJ2-5

CDR3 protein: CASSLRLAPYNEQFF
CDR3 DNA: TGTGCCAGCAGCTTACGACTAGCGCCCTACAATGAGCAGTTCTTC
CDR3 length: 15
clone size: .
V gene: TRBV7-3
D gene: TRBD2
J gene: TRBJ2-1

CDR3 protein: CASSPFGGSHTDTQYF
CDR3 DNA: TGTGCCAGCAGCCCATTCGGAGGGAGTCACACAGATACGCAGTATTTT
CDR3 length: 16
clone size: once
V gene: TRBV9
D gene: .
J gene: TRBJ2-3

CDR3 protein: CASSATSGDTDTQYF
CDR3 DNA: TGTGCCAGCAGTGCGACTAGCGGGGACACAGATACGCAGTATTTT
CDR3 length: 15
clone size: .
V gene: TRBV27
D gene: TRBD2
J gene: TRBJ2-3

CDR3 protein: CASSLGGGSYEQYF
CDR3 DNA: TGTGCCAGCAGCTTGGGGGGAGGCTCCTACGAGCAGTACTTC
CDR3 length: 14
clone size: few
V gene: TRBV5-6
D gene: .
J gene: TRBJ2-7

CDR3 protein: CASSRLTDTGELFF
CDR3 DNA: TGTGCCAGCAGCCGTCTGACAGACACCGGGGAGCTGTTTTTT
CDR3 length: 14
clone size: .
V gene: TRBV11-1
D gene: .
J gene: TRBJ2-2

CDR3 protein: CASSQVGELSSGNTIYF
CDR3 DNA: TGTGCCAGCAGCCAGGTGGGCGAACTGAGCTCTGGAAACACCATATATTTT
CDR3 length: 17
clone size: .
V gene: TRBV14
D gene: .
J gene: TRBJ1-3

CDR3 protein: CASSQSTSGGDKETQYF
CDR3 DNA: TGCGCCAGCAGTCAATCGACTAGCGGGGGGGACAAGGAGACCCAGTACTTC
CDR3 length: 17
clone size: once
V gene: TRBV23-1
D gene: TRBD2
J gene: TRBJ2-5

CDR3 protein: CAWSLGVPYGYTF
CDR3 DNA: TGTGCCTGGAGTCTAGGGGTGCCGTATGGCTACACCTTC
CDR3 length: 13
clone size: .
V gene: TRBV30
D gene: .
J gene: TRBJ1-2

CDR3 protein: CASSLAGREQFF
CDR3 DNA: TGTGCCAGCAGCTTAGCGGGACGGGAGCAGTTCTTC
CDR3 length: 12
clone size: .
V gene: TRBV7-3
D gene: .
J gene: TRBJ2-1

CDR3 protein: CASRGRAGGLNEQFF
CDR3 DNA: TGTGCCAGCAGGGGGCGGGCGGGGGGACTCAATGAGCAGTTCTTC
CDR3 length: 15
clone size: .
V gene: TRBV11-2
D gene: TRBD2
J gene: TRBJ2-1

CDR3 protein: CASSPMGQDNEKLFF
CDR3 DNA: TGTGCCAGTAGTCCAATGGGACAGGATAATGAAAAACTGTTTTTT
CDR3 length: 15
clone size: .
V gene: TRBV19
D gene: TRBD1
J gene: TRBJ1-4

CDR3 protein: CASSLGHPGQETQYF
CDR3 DNA: TGTGCTAGCAGCTTGGGCCACCCGGGGCAAGAGACCCAGTACTTC
CDR3 length: 15
clone size: .
V gene: TRBV7-7
D gene: .
J gene: TRBJ2-5

CDR3 protein: CASSLNGAGHNEQFF
CDR3 DNA: TGTGCCAGCAGCCTAAACGGCGCAGGGCACAATGAGCAGTTCTTC
CDR3 length: 15
clone size: .
V gene: TRBV6-5
D gene: .
J gene: TRBJ2-1

CDR3 protein: CSGGTGRTDTQYF
CDR3 DNA: TGCAGCGGGGGGACAGGTCGCACAGATACGCAGTATTTT
CDR3 length: 13
clone size: few
V gene: TRBV29-1
D gene: TRBD1
J gene: TRBJ2-3

CDR3 protein: CASSYQAGGTDTQYF
CDR3 DNA: TGTGCCAGCAGTTACCAGGCAGGGGGGACAGATACGCAGTATTTT
CDR3 length: 15
clone size: .
V gene: TRBV6-5
D gene: .
J gene: TRBJ2-3

CDR3 protein: CASSLAPGHRTDTQYF
CDR3 DNA: TGTGCCAGCAGCTTGGCACCGGGACACCGCACAGATACGCAGTATTTT
CDR3 length: 16
clone size: .
V gene: TRBV11-3
D gene: .
J gene: TRBJ2-3

CDR3 protein: CASSSRPTGDGYTF
CDR3 DNA: TGTGCCAGCAGCTCCCGACCGACAGGGGATGGCTACACCTTC
CDR3 length: 14
clone size: .
V gene: TRBV11-3
D gene: TRBD1
J gene: TRBJ1-2

CDR3 protein: CASGPDIPNTGELFF
CDR3 DNA: TGTGCCAGCGGGCCTGACATCCCCAACACCGGGGAGCTGTTTTTT
CDR3 length: 15
clone size: few
V gene: TRBV6-6
D gene: .
J gene: TRBJ2-2

CDR3 protein: CASSSRQGGEAFF
CDR3 DNA: TGTGCCAGCAGTTCCCGACAGGGTGGTGAAGCTTTCTTT
CDR3 length: 13
clone size: .
V gene: TRBV28
D gene: TRBD1
J gene: TRBJ1-1